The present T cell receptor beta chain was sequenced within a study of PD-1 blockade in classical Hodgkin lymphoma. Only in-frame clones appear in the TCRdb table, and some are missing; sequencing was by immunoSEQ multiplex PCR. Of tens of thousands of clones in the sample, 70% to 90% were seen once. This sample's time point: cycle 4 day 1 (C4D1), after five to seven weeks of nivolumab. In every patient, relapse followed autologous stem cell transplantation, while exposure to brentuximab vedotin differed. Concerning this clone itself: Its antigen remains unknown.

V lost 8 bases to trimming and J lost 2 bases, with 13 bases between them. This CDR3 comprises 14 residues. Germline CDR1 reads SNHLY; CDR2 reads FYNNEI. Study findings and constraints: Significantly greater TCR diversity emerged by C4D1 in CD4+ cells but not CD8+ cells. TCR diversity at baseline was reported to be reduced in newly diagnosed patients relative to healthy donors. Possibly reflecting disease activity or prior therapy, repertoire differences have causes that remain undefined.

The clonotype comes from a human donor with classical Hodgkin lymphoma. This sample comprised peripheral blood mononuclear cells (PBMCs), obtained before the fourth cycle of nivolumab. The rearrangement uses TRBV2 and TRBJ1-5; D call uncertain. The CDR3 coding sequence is TGTGCCAGCGCCGATAGTCAGGGCAATCAGCCCCAGCATTTT. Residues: CASADSQGNQPQHF.